The 10 T cell receptor beta chains presented below share a single source sample, sequenced in a study of early stage breast cancer tumors. Libraries were prepared by immunoSEQ multiplex PCR; TCRdb keeps only in-frame clonotypes and omits some of them. The profile shows about 36,000 clones, approximately 69% of them singletons. The sequenced material came from blood. These receptors all stem from a person aged 60 to 70 with breast cancer.

This sequence joins TRBV7-2 and TRBJ1-5, with D unclear. The CDR3 extends over 12 amino acids. Germline V gives CDR1 SGHTA, CDR2 FQGNSA. Trimming left V 4 bases short and J 5 bases short, with 6 bases between. CDR3 DNA: TGTGCCAGCAGCTGGGATGATCAGCCCCAGCATTTT. Translating gives CASSWDDQPQHF.

The chain uses TRBV7-2 and TRBJ2-1; TRBD2 matches 12 bases. CDR1 and CDR2 from the germline V gene are SGHTA and FQGNSA. This CDR3 has 15 residues. The trim removed 5 bases at V and 5 bases at J, leaving 4 bases unmatched. CDR3 nucleotides: TGTGCCAGCAGCCCGACTAGCGGGGGAAACAATGAGCAGTTCTTC. Amino acid sequence: CASSPTSGGNNEQFF.

The rearrangement uses TRBV7-6 and TRBJ2-7; 9 positions match TRBD2. This CDR3 has 14 amino acids. Trimming took 5 bases from V and 5 from J; bases not matched to a gene: 7. Germline-derived CDR1 and CDR2 are SGHVS and FNYEAQ. DNA of the CDR3: TGTGCCAGCAGCATGAGCGGGGGGCGGGACGAGCAGTACTTC. This gives the protein CASSMSGGRDEQYF.

The rearrangement links TRBV4-1 to TRBJ1-5; no clear D gene. V lost 0 bases and J lost 0, with 3 bases in between. The CDR3 contains 14 residues. CDR1 MGHRA and CDR2 YSYEKL come from the germline V gene. CDR3 amino acids: CASSQDHSNQPQHF. DNA for the CDR3: TGCGCCAGCAGCCAAGATCATAGCAATCAGCCCCAGCATTTT.

The chain recombines TRBV5-1 with TRBJ2-3; D is unclear. The CDR3 runs 16 residues. Germline lookup yields CDR1 SGHRS and CDR2 YFSETQ. The ends were cut back, 3 bases at V and 4 bases at J, with 18 bases in the middle. The CDR3 DNA reads as TGCGCCAGCAGCTCGGGTTGGGGTATTGATTCAGATACGCAGTATTTT. Translation gives CASSSGWGIDSDTQYF.

The chain joins TRBV6-4 to TRBJ2-2; the D is unclear. The CDR3 totals 13 residues. Between the trimmed V and J ends, which lost 0 bases and 4 bases, there was a span of 3 bases. Germline V gene lookup returns CDR1 MRHNA and CDR2 SNTAGT. CDR3 bases: TGTGCCAGCAGTGACTCCAGCACCGGGGAGCTGTTTTTT. Protein sequence: CASSDSSTGELFF.

The chain carries TRBV4-2 and TRBJ2-1, with TRBD2 as a possible D gene (5 bases). Germline CDR1 is LGHNA and CDR2 is YNFKEQ. V was cut by 4 bases and J by 5 bases, with 18 bases left in between. This CDR3 region has 16 residues. The CDR3 nucleotides are TGTGCCAGCAGCCGCCCGTCGGGTCTAGCCCACAATGAGCAGTTCTTC. Encoded protein: CASSRPSGLAHNEQFF.

The rearrangement uses TRBV6-5 and TRBJ2-4, with D perhaps TRBD1 (6 bases). The CDR3 runs to 16 residues. In germline, CDR1 is MNHEY, CDR2 SVGAGI. Trimming stripped 0 bases from V and 9 bases from J, with 18 bases between. CDR3 loop: CASSYSMGQGSGIQYF. The DNA for the CDR3 is TGTGCCAGCAGTTACTCGATGGGCCAGGGGAGTGGCATTCAGTACTTC.

Only one count was recorded for this clone. This chain connects TRBV4-1 to TRBJ1-2; the match to TRBD1 covers 10 bases. This CDR3 spans 16 amino acids. CDR1 is MGHRA and CDR2 is YSYEKL in the germline V gene. Trimming removed 2 bases from V and 2 bases from J; junction bases left unmatched: 5. The CDR3 bases are TGCGCCAGCAGCCAATATGGGACAGGGGAGAACTATGGCTACACCTTC. This encodes CASSQYGTGENYGYTF.

The chain employs TRBV6-1 and TRBJ1-1; TRBD1 might be the D (6 bases). The CDR3 is 13 amino acids. With 8 bases removed from V and 4 bases from J, the gap between germline ends came to 14 bases. Germline CDR1 reads MNHNS; CDR2 reads SASEGT. CDR3: CASGPTGSTEAFF. The CDR3 bases are TGTGCCAGCGGCCCGACAGGTTCCACTGAAGCTTTCTTT.